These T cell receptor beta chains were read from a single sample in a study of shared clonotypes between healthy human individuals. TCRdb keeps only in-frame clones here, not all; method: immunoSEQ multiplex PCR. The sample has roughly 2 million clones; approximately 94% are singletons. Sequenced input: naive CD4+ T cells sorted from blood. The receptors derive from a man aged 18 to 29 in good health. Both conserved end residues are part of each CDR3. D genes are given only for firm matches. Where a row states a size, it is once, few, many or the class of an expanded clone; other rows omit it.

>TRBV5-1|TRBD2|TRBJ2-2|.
TGCGCCAGCAGGTCTAGCGGGAGTAAGATCGGCGGGGAGCTGTTTTTT
CASRSSGSKIGGELFF
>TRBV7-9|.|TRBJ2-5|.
TGTGCCAGCAGCCCCCGAAGGGGAGGAGAGACCCAGTACTTC
CASSPRRGGETQYF
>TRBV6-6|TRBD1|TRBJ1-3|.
TGTGCCAGCAGTTACCAAGACAGGGGCCCCACCATATATTTT
CASSYQDRGPTIYF
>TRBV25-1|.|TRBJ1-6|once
TGTGCCAGCAGTGATGCCCAGGGCCCTAATTCACCCCTCCACTTT
CASSDAQGPNSPLHF
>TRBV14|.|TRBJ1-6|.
TGTGCCAGCAGCCAAGATTGGAGGAATTCACCCCTCCACTTT
CASSQDWRNSPLHF
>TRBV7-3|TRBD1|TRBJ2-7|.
TGTGCCAGCAGCTTCCCCTTTTATGGCTCGGGACAGGGTTCCTACGAGCAGTACTTC
CASSFPFYGSGQGSYEQYF
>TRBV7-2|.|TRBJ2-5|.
TGTGCCAGCAGCGCGGCGGAGACCCAGTACTTC
CASSAAETQYF
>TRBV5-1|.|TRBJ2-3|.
TGCGCCAGCAGCTTGTACGGGGGTCACAACACAGATACGCAGTATTTT
CASSLYGGHNTDTQYF
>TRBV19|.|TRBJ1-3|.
TGTGCCAGTAGTATAATGGGTCTTGGAAACACCATATATTTT
CASSIMGLGNTIYF
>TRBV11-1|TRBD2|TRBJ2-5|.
TGTGCCAGCAGCCCCGGGGGGGAAGAGACCCAGTACTTC
CASSPGGEETQYF
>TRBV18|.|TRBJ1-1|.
TGTGCCAGCTCACCTCTGATGGGAGCTGAAGCTTTCTTT
CASSPLMGAEAFF
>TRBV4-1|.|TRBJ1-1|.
TGCGCCAGCAGCCAATCCTCAGGGCCACGCTATAACACTGAAGCTTTCTTT
CASSQSSGPRYNTEAFF
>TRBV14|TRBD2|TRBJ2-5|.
TGTGCCAGCAGCCCCCTTGGGGGGGTTGAGACCCAGTACTTC
CASSPLGGVETQYF
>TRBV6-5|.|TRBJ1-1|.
TGTGCCAGCAGTTACTTGGCTGTCAGTCAAGCTTTCTTT
CASSYLAVSQAFF
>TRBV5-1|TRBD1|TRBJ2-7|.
TGCGCCAGCAGCTTACTGACAGGGGGCTCCTACGAGCAGTACTTC
CASSLLTGGSYEQYF
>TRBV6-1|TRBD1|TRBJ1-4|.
TGTGCCAGTAGAACAGGGGGTGAAAAACTGTTTTTT
CASRTGGEKLFF
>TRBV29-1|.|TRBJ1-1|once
TGCAGCGTGTGGGGGGGGAACACTGAAGCTTTCTTT
CSVWGGNTEAFF
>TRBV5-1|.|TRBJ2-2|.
TGCGCCAGCAGCGACTTAGCTATGAACACCGGGGAGCTGTTTTTT
CASSDLAMNTGELFF
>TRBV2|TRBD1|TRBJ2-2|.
TGTGCCAGCAGGGGAGGACAGGGAAACACCGGGGAGCTGTTTTTT
CASRGGQGNTGELFF
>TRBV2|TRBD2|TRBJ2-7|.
TGTGCCAGCAGCGAAAGACTAGCGATGTTCTACGAGCAGTACTTC
CASSERLAMFYEQYF
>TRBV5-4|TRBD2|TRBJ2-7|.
TGTGCCAGCAGCTCTAGCGGGAATCCTTACGAGCAGTACTTC
CASSSSGNPYEQYF
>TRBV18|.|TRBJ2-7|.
TGTGCCAGCTCACCATTCGGGGTAGGCTACGAGCAGTACTTC
CASSPFGVGYEQYF
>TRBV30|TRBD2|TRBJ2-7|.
TGTGCCTGGACCCCGGGGGGTGGAAACTACGAGCAGTACTTC
CAWTPGGGNYEQYF
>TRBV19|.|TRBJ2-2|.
TGTGCCAGTAGTCCCGCCGGGACTTACACCGGGGAGCTGTTTTTT
CASSPAGTYTGELFF
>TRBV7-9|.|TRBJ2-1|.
TGTGCCAGCAGCCTTGGGGGAGGCGAGCAGTTCTTC
CASSLGGGEQFF
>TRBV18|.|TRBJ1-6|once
TGTGCCAGCTCACCCTTCGACCCTTCCTCGGAGCTCAATTCACCCCTCCACTTT
CASSPFDPSSELNSPLHF
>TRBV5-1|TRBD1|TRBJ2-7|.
TGCGCCAGCAGCTTGGTCGGGGACAGGGACAAGCAGTACTTC
CASSLVGDRDKQYF
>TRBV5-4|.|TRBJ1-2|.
TGTGCCAGCAGCTTGGCGTCTCGCAGTGCTAACTATGGCTACACCTTC
CASSLASRSANYGYTF
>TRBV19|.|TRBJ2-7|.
TGTGCCAGTAGTATAGCGCGAGAGTCCTACGAGCAGTACTTC
CASSIARESYEQYF
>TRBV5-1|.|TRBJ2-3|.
TGCGCCAGCAGCCTATTAGACAGGCCTAGCACAGATACGCAGTATTTT
CASSLLDRPSTDTQYF
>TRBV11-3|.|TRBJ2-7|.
TGTGCCAGCAGCCCCCCGGGGATAACCGAGCAGTACTTC
CASSPPGITEQYF
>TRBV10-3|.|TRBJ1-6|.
TGTGCCTCCACCTTGGGGACCGGCCGGGAATCACCCCTCCACTTT
CASTLGTGRESPLHF
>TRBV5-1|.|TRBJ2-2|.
TGCGCCAGCAGATTGACAGTTACGAACACCGGGGAGCTGTTTTTT
CASRLTVTNTGELFF
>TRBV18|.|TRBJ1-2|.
TGTGCCAGCTCACCCCAGGACAGAGCCTATGGCTACACCTTC
CASSPQDRAYGYTF